This entry lists 20 T cell receptor beta chains sequenced from one sample in a study of blood T cell repertoires in COVID-19. Repertoires were generated with immunoSEQ multiplex PCR, while TCRdb's copy carries only in-frame clones and drops some. Of approximately 100,000 clones listed, 75% to 95% are singletons. The sequencing sample was made of peripheral blood. Every receptor here comes from a human donor in a cohort sampled during active COVID-19.

This chain joins TRBV2 and TRBJ1-1; no clear D. V was shortened by 5 bases and J by 10 bases, with 14 bases between the two germline ends. CDR1 and CDR2 from the germline V gene are SNHLY and FYNNEI. The length of the CDR3 is 12 residues. The CDR3 region is CASSLGSSGAFF. The CDR3 DNA reads as TGTGCCAGCAGTCTCGGGTCTTCGGGAGCTTTCTTT.

The chain uses TRBV12-3 or TRBV12-4 and TRBJ1-1; TRBD1 is a possible D gene (6 bases). Between the trimmed V and J ends, which lost 6 bases and 6 bases, there was a span of 11 bases. The CDR3 spans 12 residues. In nucleotides, the CDR3 is TGTGCCAGCAGGATACAGGGATCTGAAGCTTTCTTT. Its protein product is CASRIQGSEAFF.

This clone has a single count. The V call is TRBV20-1, the J call TRBJ1-5; D gene unclear. The CDR3 is 14 amino acids. With 3 bases removed from V and 1 base from J, the gap between germline ends came to 10 bases. Germline CDR1 is DFQATT and CDR2 is SNEGSKA (reference sequence). The DNA for the CDR3 is TGCAGTGCTAGTTTTTCAGTGAGCAATCAGCCCCAGCATTTT. Translated, it gives CSASFSVSNQPQHF.

This chain connects TRBV29-1 to TRBJ1-4; TRBD1 might be the D (5 bases). With 4 bases removed from V and 8 bases from J, the gap between germline ends came to 14 bases. The germline CDR1 and CDR2 sequences are SQVTM and ANQGSEA. The CDR3 runs 13 residues. CDR3 protein: CSVALGDWEKLFF. CDR3 sequence (DNA): TGCAGCGTTGCATTAGGGGATTGGGAAAAACTGTTTTTT.

V is TRBV9 and J is TRBJ2-2; 8 positions match TRBD2. The CDR3 consists of 15 residues. The J segment lost 5 bases and the V segment lost 4 bases, leaving 7 bases of the junction unmatched. Germline CDR1 reads SGDLS; CDR2 reads YYNGEE. Here the CDR3 reads CASSFSGGGTGELFF. DNA of the CDR3: TGTGCCAGCAGCTTCAGCGGGGGAGGGACCGGGGAGCTGTTTTTT. Looking up the rest from reference TRBV9 and TRBJ2-2 gives the full variable domain: DSGVTQTPKHLITATGQRVTLRCSPRSGDLSVYWYQQSLDQGLQFLIQYYNGEERAKGNILERFSAQQFPDLHSELNLSSLELGDSALYFCASSFSGGGTGELFFGEGSRLTVL.

This chain links TRBV5-5 with TRBJ1-2; 10 bases are shared with TRBD1. CDR1 and CDR2 (germline): SGHKS, YYEKEE (reference sequence). V trimming: 1 base; J trimming: 3 bases; junction bases outside the gene matches: 9. The CDR3 covers 17 residues. CDR3 in DNA: TGTGCCAGCAGCTTGTCCGTCGACAGGGGGCTTTACTATGGCTACACCTTC. Encoded protein: CASSLSVDRGLYYGYTF. Full variable domain (outside the CDR3, taken from reference TRBV5-5 and TRBJ1-2): DAGVTQSPTHLIKTRGQQVTLRCSPISGHKSVSWYQQVLGQGPQFIFQYYEKEERGRGNFPDRFSARQFPNYSSELNVNALLLGDSALYLCASSLSVDRGLYYGYTFGSGTRLTVV.

The chain has TRBV7-9 and TRBJ2-7, with D tentatively TRBD1 (5 bases). Germline CDR1 reads SEHNR; CDR2 reads FQNEAQ (reference sequence). With 5 bases removed from V and 5 bases from J, the gap between germline ends came to 19 bases. The CDR3 sequence is 15 residues long. The CDR3 reads CASSGPGLLRDEQYF. CDR3 DNA: TGTGCCAGCAGCGGTCCTGGGCTGCTCAGGGACGAGCAGTACTTC. The full variable domain, in which reference TRBV7-9 and TRBJ2-7 provide the parts outside the CDR3, is DTGVSQNPRHKITKRGQNVTFRCDPISEHNRLYWYRQTLGQGPEFLTYFQNEAQLEKSRLLSDRFSAERPKGSFSTLEIQRTEQGDSAMYLCASSGPGLLRDEQYFGPGTRLTVT.

J is TRBJ2-7 and V is TRBV6-5, with 7 bases that match TRBD1. The germline V gene encodes CDR1 MNHEY and CDR2 SVGAGI. This CDR3 is built from 13 residues. After removal of 5 bases from V and 2 bases from J, the junction contained 3 bases not matched to a gene. DNA for the CDR3: TGTGCCAGCAGTCGGGACAGAGCCTACGAGCAGTACTTC. The encoded protein is CASSRDRAYEQYF.

This chain joins TRBV29-1 and TRBJ2-3, with D uncertain. Trimming stripped 8 bases from V and 0 bases from J, with 12 bases between. Germline-derived CDR1 and CDR2 are SQVTM and ANQGSEA. The length of the CDR3 is 13 residues. The CDR3 DNA follows: TGCAGCACTGAATCCTCTAGCACAGATACGCAGTATTTT. This translates into CSTESSSTDTQYF.

The CDR3 reads CASSQNTGGTEAFF. DNA for the CDR3: TGTGCCAGCAGTCAAAATACAGGGGGCACTGAAGCTTTCTTT. The V and J genes are TRBV27 and TRBJ1-1; 8 bases map to TRBD1. Germline loops: CDR1 MNHEY, CDR2 SMNVEV (reference sequence). V gave up 5 bases and J gave up 4 bases; unmatched junction bases: 6. The CDR3 is 14 amino acids.

The chain uses TRBV28 and TRBJ1-2; 9 positions agree with TRBD1. Germline values: CDR1 MDHEN, CDR2 SYDVKM. The trim removed 6 bases at V and 6 bases at J, leaving 8 bases unmatched. The CDR3 is 14 amino acids. Here the CDR3 DNA reads TGTGCCAGCAGGGATCCCGGGACAGGGAATGGCTACACCTTC. It encodes CASRDPGTGNGYTF.

The chain combines TRBV4-1 with TRBJ1-2; 7 bases match TRBD1. The V gene end was trimmed by 1 base and the J gene end by 4 bases; junction bases not matched to a gene: 9. Germline CDR1 MGHRA, CDR2 YSYEKL. The CDR3 covers 16 residues. In DNA form, the CDR3 reads TGCGCCAGCAGCCAAGGCAATAGACAGGGTCCCTATGGCTACACCTTC. Its translation is CASSQGNRQGPYGYTF.

V gene TRBV5-1 combines with J gene TRBJ1-1; D call uncertain. The CDR3 is made up of 14 amino acids. CDR1 and CDR2 from the germline V gene are SGHRS and YFSETQ. Trimming left V 0 bases short and J 0 bases short, with 6 bases between. The CDR3 here is CASSLGSMNTEAFF. CDR3 coding DNA: TGCGCCAGCAGCTTGGGTAGCATGAACACTGAAGCTTTCTTT.

The genes are TRBV11-3 and TRBJ2-1; TRBD2 agrees at 13 bases. The CDR3 length is 14 residues. The germline CDR1 and CDR2 sequences are SGHNT and YENEEA. V lost 2 bases, J lost 9 bases, and 1 base stayed unmatched. CDR3 region: CASSLTSGGGEQFF. DNA of the CDR3: TGTGCCAGCAGCTTAACTAGCGGGGGGGGTGAGCAGTTCTTC.

The CDR3 coding sequence is TGTGCCAGCAGCTTTCTCCTAGCGGGAGTGAGCGAGCAGTACTTC. As protein: CASSFLLAGVSEQYF. The chain links TRBV5-4 to TRBJ2-7; 10 bases are a match to TRBD2. V was clipped by 2 bases and J by 6 bases; unmatched bases: 8. The CDR3 runs to 15 residues. Germline V gives CDR1 SGHNT, CDR2 YYREEE (reference sequence).

This rearrangement joins TRBV4-2 to TRBJ1-2; 10 positions agree with TRBD1. The J segment lost 0 bases and the V segment lost 5 bases, leaving 6 bases of the junction unmatched. This CDR3 is built from 16 residues. Germline loops: CDR1 LGHNA, CDR2 YNFKEQ. The CDR3: CASSLGQGRPNYGYTF. CDR3 bases: TGTGCCAGCAGCTTGGGACAGGGGCGTCCTAACTATGGCTACACCTTC.

In its sample, this clone was seen once. The chain uses TRBV29-1 and TRBJ1-1; D is ambiguous. The germline V gene encodes CDR1 SQVTM and CDR2 ANQGSEA. Between the trimmed V and J ends, which lost 3 bases and 3 bases, there was a span of 8 bases. This CDR3 comprises 12 residues. CDR3 bases: TGCAGCGTTGAGAGGGAGGACACTGAAGCTTTCTTT. As protein: CSVEREDTEAFF.

The chain uses TRBV27 and TRBJ2-7; 8 bases are a match to TRBD2. Germline V gene data show CDR1 as MNHEY and CDR2 as SMNVEV (reference sequence). This CDR3 is 15 amino acids long. Trimming cost V 4 bases and J 2 bases; bases outside gene matches: 7. In DNA, the CDR3 is TGTGCCAGCAGTTCCCAGGGAGCGGGAGCCTACGAGCAGTACTTC. Protein: CASSSQGAGAYEQYF.

Only one count was recorded for this clone. This chain links TRBV21-1 with TRBJ2-1; TRBD2, the table's D call, was not compared with the DNA. TRBV21-1 is a recognized pseudogene. This CDR3 spans 16 amino acids. This CDR3 reads CASSPRLAGVYNEQFF. As DNA, the CDR3 is TGTGCCAGCAGCCCTAGACTAGCGGGGGTTTACAATGAGCAGTTCTTC.

This rearrangement joins TRBV11-2 to TRBJ2-7, with D possibly matching TRBD1 (6 bases). The length of the CDR3 is 13 residues. V lost 6 bases and J 7 bases, leaving 16 bases between the germline ends. Germline V lookup: CDR1 SGHAT, CDR2 FQNNGV. Written as DNA, the CDR3 is TGTGCCAGCAGAGCAGGGGTATCGTGGGAGCAGTACTTC. It specifies CASRAGVSWEQYF.